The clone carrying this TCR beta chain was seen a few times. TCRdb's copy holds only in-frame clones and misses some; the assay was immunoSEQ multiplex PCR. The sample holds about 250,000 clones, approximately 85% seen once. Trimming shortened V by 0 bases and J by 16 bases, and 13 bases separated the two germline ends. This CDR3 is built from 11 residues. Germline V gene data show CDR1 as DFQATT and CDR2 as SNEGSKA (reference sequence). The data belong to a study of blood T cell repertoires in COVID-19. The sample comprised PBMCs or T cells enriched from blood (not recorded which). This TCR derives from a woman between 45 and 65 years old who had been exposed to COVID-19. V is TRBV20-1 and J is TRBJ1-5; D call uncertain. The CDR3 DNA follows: TGCAGTGCTAGAGATATGGGCCTCCTCCATTTT. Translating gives CSARDMGLLHF.